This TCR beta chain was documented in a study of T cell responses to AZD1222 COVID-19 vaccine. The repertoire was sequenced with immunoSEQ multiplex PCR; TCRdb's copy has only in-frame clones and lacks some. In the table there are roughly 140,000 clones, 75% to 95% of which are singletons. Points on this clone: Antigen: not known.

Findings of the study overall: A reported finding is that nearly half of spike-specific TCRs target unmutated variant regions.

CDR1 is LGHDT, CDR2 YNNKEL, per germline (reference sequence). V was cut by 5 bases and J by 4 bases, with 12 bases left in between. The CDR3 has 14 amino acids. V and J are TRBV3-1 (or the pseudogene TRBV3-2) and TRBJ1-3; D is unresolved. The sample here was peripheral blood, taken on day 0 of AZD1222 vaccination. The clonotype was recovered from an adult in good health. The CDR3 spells CASSDPGFGNTIYF. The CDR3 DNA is TGTGCCAGCAGCGACCCGGGGTTCGGAAACACCATATATTTT.